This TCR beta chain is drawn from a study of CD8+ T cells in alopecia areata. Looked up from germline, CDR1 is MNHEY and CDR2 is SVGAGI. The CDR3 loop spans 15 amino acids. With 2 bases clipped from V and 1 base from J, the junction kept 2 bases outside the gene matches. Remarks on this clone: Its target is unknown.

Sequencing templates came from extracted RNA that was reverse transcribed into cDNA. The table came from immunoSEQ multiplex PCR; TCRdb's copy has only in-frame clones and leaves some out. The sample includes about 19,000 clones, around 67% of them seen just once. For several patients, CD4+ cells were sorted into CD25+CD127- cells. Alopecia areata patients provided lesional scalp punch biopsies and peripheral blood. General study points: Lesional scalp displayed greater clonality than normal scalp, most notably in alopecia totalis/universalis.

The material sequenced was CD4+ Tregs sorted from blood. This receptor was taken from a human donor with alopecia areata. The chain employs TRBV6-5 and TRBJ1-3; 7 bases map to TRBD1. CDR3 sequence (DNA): TGTGCCAGCAGTTACGGGGGACAGTCTGGAAACACCATATATTTT. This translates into CASSYGGQSGNTIYF.